The T cell receptor beta chain under discussion was sequenced for a study of blood T cell repertoires in COVID-19. Germline CDR1 is SGHDN and CDR2 is FVKESK. The CDR3 totals 15 residues. With 1 base clipped from V and 2 bases from J, the junction kept 2 bases outside the gene matches. Original methodology: Amplification of reference gene primers provided the estimated nucleated cell counts. Assay used: immunoSEQ multiplex PCR; TCRdb lists only in-frame clones, some missing. D and trimming were read from the DNA, whereas the V and J calls and clone size are those reported in that table. The table records 150,000 to 200,000 clones, approximately 90% of them present only once.

Sequencing used peripheral blood. This TCR was sampled from an elderly woman in a cohort sampled during active or convalescent COVID-19. This chain uses TRBV14 with TRBJ2-1; TRBD1 matches 7 bases. CDR3 loop: CASSQGQGTYNEQFF. The CDR3 DNA reads as TGTGCCAGCAGCCAAGGACAGGGAACCTACAATGAGCAGTTCTTC.